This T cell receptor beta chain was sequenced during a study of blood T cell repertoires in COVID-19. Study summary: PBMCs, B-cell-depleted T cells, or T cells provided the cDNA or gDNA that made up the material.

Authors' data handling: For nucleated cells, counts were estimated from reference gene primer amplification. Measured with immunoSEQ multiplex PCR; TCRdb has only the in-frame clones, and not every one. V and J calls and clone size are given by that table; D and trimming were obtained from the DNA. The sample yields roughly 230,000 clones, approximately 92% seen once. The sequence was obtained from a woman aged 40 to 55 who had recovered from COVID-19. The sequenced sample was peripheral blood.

The CDR3 reads CASRGTSGGTTDTQYF. CDR3 nucleotide sequence: TGTGCCAGCAGGGGGACTAGCGGGGGAACCACAGATACGCAGTATTTT. This chain uses TRBV28 with TRBJ2-3, with 14 bases lining up with TRBD2. The CDR3 contains 16 residues. V lost 6 bases to trimming and J lost 2 bases; unmatched junction nucleotides: 4. Germline V lookup: CDR1 MDHEN, CDR2 SYDVKM.